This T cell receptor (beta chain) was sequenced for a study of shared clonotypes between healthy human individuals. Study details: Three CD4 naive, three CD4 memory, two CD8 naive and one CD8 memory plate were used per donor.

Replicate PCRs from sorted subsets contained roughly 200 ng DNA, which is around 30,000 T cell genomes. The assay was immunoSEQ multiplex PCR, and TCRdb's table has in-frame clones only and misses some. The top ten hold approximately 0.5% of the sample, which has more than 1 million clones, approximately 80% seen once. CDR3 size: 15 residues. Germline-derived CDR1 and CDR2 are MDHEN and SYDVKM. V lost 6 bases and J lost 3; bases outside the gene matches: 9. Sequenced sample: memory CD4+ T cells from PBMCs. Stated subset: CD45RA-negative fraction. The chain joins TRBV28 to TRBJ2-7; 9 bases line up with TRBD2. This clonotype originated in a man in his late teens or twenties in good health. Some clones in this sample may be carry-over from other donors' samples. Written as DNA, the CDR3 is TGTGCCAGCAGGTCGATTAGCGGGAGCCGCTACGAGCAGTACTTC. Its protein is CASRSISGSRYEQYF.